A selection of T cell receptor beta chains follows, all from one sample in a study of shared T cell receptors in the human thymus. Assay: immunoSEQ multiplex PCR; the TCRdb copy retains only in-frame clones and omits some. The sample has about 660,000 clones; 87% are singletons. The same data also went into a second study, on human thymus T cells.

Material: thymocytes. These receptor sequences come from a boy younger than two with a congenital heart defect. Both conserved end residues are part of each CDR3. Fields, in order: J gene, V gene, D gene, clone size, CDR3 protein, CDR3 DNA. The D gene is left open where the match is weak. For some rows the clone size is stated as once, few or many, or as a class when expanded; others skip it.

TRBJ1-3	TRBV4-3	NA	few	CASRPGVSSGNTIYF	TGCGCCAGCAGACCAGGGGTATCCTCCGGAAACACCATATATTTT
TRBJ2-1	TRBV11-2	TRBD1	NA	CASSSSTGGPPYNEQFF	TGTGCCAGCAGCTCATCGACAGGGGGTCCCCCATACAATGAGCAGTTCTTC
TRBJ1-2	TRBV27	NA	NA	CASSPYRALFNYGYTF	TGTGCCAGCAGTCCCTACAGGGCTCTCTTTAACTATGGCTACACCTTC
TRBJ1-2	TRBV6-5	NA	NA	CASSYARGPTSGYTF	TGTGCCAGCAGTTACGCCAGGGGCCCCACTTCCGGCTACACCTTC
TRBJ2-7	TRBV13	TRBD2	NA	CASSLGLAGTFSYEQYF	TGTGCCAGCAGCTTAGGCCTAGCGGGGACGTTCTCCTACGAGCAGTACTTC
TRBJ2-7	TRBV7-9	TRBD2	NA	CASSVSGSSYEQYF	TGTGCCAGCAGCGTTAGCGGGAGCTCCTACGAGCAGTACTTC
TRBJ1-2	TRBV27	NA	few	CASSLRYAGGPIYGYTF	TGTGCCAGCAGTTTACGGTATGCCGGAGGGCCCATCTATGGCTACACCTTC
TRBJ2-3	TRBV13	NA	NA	CASSPRHRGRTDTQYF	TGTGCCAGCAGCCCACGCCATCGGGGGAGGACAGATACGCAGTATTTT
TRBJ1-6	TRBV30	TRBD1	NA	CAWRILTGAGSSSYNSPLHF	TGTGCCTGGAGGATTTTGACAGGGGCTGGGAGTAGCTCCTATAATTCACCCCTCCACTTT
TRBJ1-1	TRBV12-5	NA	few	CASGLVQASEAFF	TGTGCTAGTGGTTTGGTACAAGCGAGTGAAGCTTTCTTT
TRBJ2-7	TRBV9	TRBD2	NA	CASSVDAVAGGPYEQYF	TGTGCCAGCAGCGTAGACGCGGTAGCGGGGGGCCCATACGAGCAGTACTTC
TRBJ2-5	TRBV5-6	TRBD1	once	CASSFGRQGRTQETQYF	TGTGCCAGCAGCTTTGGGAGACAGGGTAGGACCCAAGAGACCCAGTACTTC
TRBJ2-1	TRBV30	TRBD2	NA	CARGLAGGLEQFF	TGTGCCCGGGGACTAGCGGGAGGGCTTGAGCAGTTCTTC
TRBJ2-5	TRBV9	TRBD2	NA	CASSGPGLGSAAKTQYF	TGTGCCAGCAGCGGGCCGGGACTAGGATCAGCAGCGAAGACCCAGTACTTC
TRBJ1-6	TRBV15	NA	NA	CATSTNAGQQIHF	TGTGCCACCAGTACTAACGCGGGGCAGCAGATCCACTTT
TRBJ2-7	TRBV2	NA	NA	CASSEAPVRGGGNPYEQYF	TGTGCCAGCAGTGAAGCCCCCGTGAGGGGAGGGGGAAATCCCTACGAGCAGTACTTC
TRBJ2-6	TRBV25-1	NA	NA	CASKGQGPAPSGANVLTF	TGTGCCAGCAAGGGCCAGGGGCCAGCCCCTTCTGGGGCCAACGTCCTGACTTTC
TRBJ2-2	TRBV4-2	TRBD1	NA	CASSQDSIRGQGLTGELFF	TGTGCCAGCAGCCAAGATTCTATTAGGGGACAGGGATTAACCGGGGAGCTGTTTTTT
TRBJ1-5	TRBV28	NA	NA	CASNPGLRSNQPQHF	TGTGCCAGCAATCCGGGACTGAGAAGCAATCAGCCCCAGCATTTT
TRBJ2-7	TRBV5-1	NA	NA	CASSLSETYEQYF	TGCGCCAGCAGCCTTAGTGAAACCTACGAGCAGTACTTC
TRBJ1-2	TRBV11-2	NA	NA	CASSAHRDGYTF	TGTGCCAGCAGCGCCCACAGGGATGGCTACACCTTC
TRBJ1-1	TRBV28	NA	NA	CASSLGAGNTEAFF	TGTGCCAGCAGTTTAGGGGCAGGGAACACTGAAGCTTTCTTT
TRBJ2-2	TRBV28	NA	NA	CASSLTKNTGELFF	TGTGCCAGCAGTTTGACAAAGAACACCGGGGAGCTGTTTTTT
TRBJ1-4	TRBV6-1	NA	NA	CASSERLGGPAWPEKLFF	TGTGCCAGCAGTGAACGGCTCGGGGGGCCGGCCTGGCCTGAAAAACTGTTTTTT
TRBJ1-1	TRBV5-5	TRBD1	NA	CASSAGQGRNTEAFF	TGTGCCAGCAGCGCCGGACAGGGAAGGAACACTGAAGCTTTCTTT
TRBJ1-2	TRBV5-6	NA	NA	CASSEQGCGYTF	TGTGCCAGCAGCGAACAGGGTTGTGGCTACACCTTC
TRBJ2-1	TRBV28	TRBD2	NA	CASSLGLAGGYNEQFF	TGTGCCAGCAGTTTGGGACTAGCGGGAGGGTACAATGAGCAGTTCTTC